This T cell receptor beta chain derives from a study of T cells in Graves' hyperthyroidism and ophthalmopathy. The study, taken as a whole, reports: Most clonotypes expanded in the thyroid (above 0.001) were also present in blood.

A patient was excluded if there was uncontrolled infection, other autoimmune disease, pregnancy or lactation. PBMCs were derived from roughly 9.6 ml fresh peripheral blood. Germline-derived CDR1 and CDR2 are MNHNS and SASEGT. Trimming shortened V by 6 bases and J by 2 bases, and 8 bases separated the two germline ends. The CDR3 has 13 amino acids. This clonotype was detected ten times or more. The antigen is not known. TCR beta CDR3 regions were amplified from RNA transcripts. Carried out on the TCR CDR3, a first-round RT-PCR used the HTBI primer set. TCRdb fed the multiplex PCR reads into MiXCR, producing one record per CDR3 protein. This sample carries about 410,000 distinct CDR3 sequences, roughly 15% of them seen once, and the ten largest clones take under 15%.

The receptor was isolated from a man between 18 and 35 years old with Graves' ophthalmopathy. The sequencing sample was made of blood. The genes are TRBV6-1 and TRBJ1-5; D call uncertain. CDR3 residues: CASSPFGNQPQHF. CDR3 DNA sequence: TGTGCCAGCAGCCCATTTGGCAATCAGCCCCAGCATTTT.